This TCR beta chain was captured by sequencing in a study of type 1 regulatory T cells. The wider study: T-allo10 is a Tr1-enriched, alloantigen-specific CD4 T cell product made in vitro.

TCRdb independently ran MiXCR on the reads; one entry per CDR3 protein. The table records about 68,000 distinct CDR3 sequences, 63% of them present only once. The CDR3 loop spans 15 amino acids. V dropped 2 bases and J dropped 1; count of bases not matched to a gene: 4. The germline CDR1 and CDR2 sequences are DFQATT and SNEGSKA (reference sequence). Comments on this clonotype: Its antigen is not identified.

The specimen was cultured T cells, either the whole culture or a sorted T cell fraction (not recorded which). The subset is: Tr1-enriched cell product generated in vitro against host alloantigens. J is TRBJ2-7 and V is TRBV20-1; 11 nucleotides align to TRBD1. The clonotype was recovered from a human donor in good health. The DNA of the CDR3 is TGCAGTGCTAGACGGGGGACAGGGGGTTCCTACGAGCAGTACTTC. As protein: CSARRGTGGSYEQYF.